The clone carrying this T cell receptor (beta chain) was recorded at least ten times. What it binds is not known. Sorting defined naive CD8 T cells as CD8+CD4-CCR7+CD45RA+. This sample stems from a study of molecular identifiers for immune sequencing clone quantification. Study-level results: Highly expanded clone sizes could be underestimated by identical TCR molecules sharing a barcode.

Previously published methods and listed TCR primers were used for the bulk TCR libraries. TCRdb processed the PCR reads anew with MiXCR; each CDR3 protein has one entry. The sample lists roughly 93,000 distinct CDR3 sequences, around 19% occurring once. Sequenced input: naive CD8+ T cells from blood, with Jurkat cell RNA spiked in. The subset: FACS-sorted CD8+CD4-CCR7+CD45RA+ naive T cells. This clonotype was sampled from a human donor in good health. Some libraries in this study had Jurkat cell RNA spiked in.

The CDR3 DNA is TGTGCCAGCAGAGATACAGGGGGCCGCTCTGAAGCTTTCTTT. It is translated as CASRDTGGRSEAFF. This chain uses TRBV28 with TRBJ1-1; 9 nucleotides match TRBD1. The CDR3 is 14 amino acids. The germline V gene has CDR1 MDHEN and CDR2 SYDVKM. Trimming at V came to 6 bases and at J to 6 bases, leaving 8 bases not matched to a gene.